This is a list of T cell receptor beta chains from one sample in a study of blood T cell repertoires in COVID-19. The protocol was immunoSEQ multiplex PCR, while the TCRdb copy is restricted to in-frame clones and leaves out a portion. Of around 250,000 clones listed, 80% to 90% were seen once; the top ten hold 1.5% to 2%. The sample consisted of PBMCs or T cells enriched from blood (not recorded which). The receptors here all came from a woman between 50 and 59 years old who had recovered from COVID-19. CDR3s include the opening cysteine and the closing phenylalanine or tryptophan. A D gene is named only where the DNA matches it firmly. Only some rows state a clone size, as once, few, many or a class for expanded clones.

abundance,d_gene,v_gene,j_gene,CDR3nt,CDR3aa
-,TRBD1,TRBV7-8,TRBJ2-1,TGTGCCAGCAGCTTAGCGGGGACAGGGGATGGTTCCTACAATGAGCAGTTCTTC,CASSLAGTGDGSYNEQFF
-,TRBD2,TRBV19,TRBJ2-2,TGTGCCAGTAGTGACGGGACTAGGTCCACCGGGGAGCTGTTTTTT,CASSDGTRSTGELFF
-,TRBD2,TRBV4-1,TRBJ2-1,TGCGCCAGCAGGTCGGGACTAGCGGGAGACAATGAGCAGTTCTTC,CASRSGLAGDNEQFF
-,-,TRBV6-5,TRBJ1-5,TGTGCCAGCACCGGGGGGACACCCAATCAGCCCCAGCATTTT,CASTGGTPNQPQHF
once,-,TRBV5-1,TRBJ2-5,TGCGCCAGCAGCTCCACCCCCGGGGGACGAGAGACCCAGTACTTC,CASSSTPGGRETQYF
-,-,TRBV7-9,TRBJ1-1,TGTGCCAGCAGCTCCTACAGGGAAGCTTTCTTT,CASSSYREAFF
-,-,TRBV6-5,TRBJ1-6,TGTGCCAGCAGGACAGGTGGGAATTCACCCCTCCACTTT,CASRTGGNSPLHF
-,-,TRBV7-9,TRBJ2-3,TGTGCCAGCAGCTTTCCAGTACAGGGAAACACAGATACGCAGTATTTT,CASSFPVQGNTDTQYF
few,-,TRBV14,TRBJ2-6,TGTGCCAGCAGCCAAGTCTGGGGCAGACAAAGCTCTGGGGCCAACGTCCTGACTTTC,CASSQVWGRQSSGANVLTF
-,TRBD2,TRBV5-1,TRBJ2-5,TGCGCCAGCAGCTTGGAAGCGGGAAGCGCCCAGTACTTC,CASSLEAGSAQYF
-,TRBD1,TRBV19,TRBJ2-7,TGTGCCAGTAGTATTACGGGACAGGGTCCCTACGAGCAGTACTTC,CASSITGQGPYEQYF
-,-,TRBV28,TRBJ2-2,TGTGCCATCCGTACAGGTGACACCGGGGAGCTGTTTTTT,CAIRTGDTGELFF
-,-,TRBV10-3,TRBJ1-2,TGTGCCATCAGTGAGGGGGCAAACTATGGCTACACCTTC,CAISEGANYGYTF
-,TRBD1,TRBV9,TRBJ2-1,TGTGCCAGCAGCGCCCCCAGAGCCAGGGGGCTCTACAATGAGCAGTTCTTC,CASSAPRARGLYNEQFF
-,-,TRBV14,TRBJ1-2,TGTGCCAGCAGCCAAGTGGTACGGGGGGAAGGCTACACCTTC,CASSQVVRGEGYTF
-,-,TRBV20-1,TRBJ2-1,TGCAGTGCTACTGACTCGTTCTCCTACAATGAGCAGTTCTTC,CSATDSFSYNEQFF
-,-,TRBV21-1,TRBJ2-1,TGTGCCAGCAGCAATGAGGGCTTACAGGGAAAGTTCTTC,CASSNEGLQGKFF
-,-,TRBV9,TRBJ2-2,TGTGCCAGCAGCGTAGCCCCGGGGTCGGGGGAGCTGTTTTTT,CASSVAPGSGELFF
-,TRBD2,TRBV28,TRBJ2-3,TGTGCCAGCAGTTCCCCCCTTTTAGCGGGACATAGCACAGATACGCAGTATTTT,CASSSPLLAGHSTDTQYF
-,TRBD1,TRBV6-5,TRBJ1-4,TGTGCCAGCAGCCCGGGACAGGCAACTAATGAAAAACTGTTTTTT,CASSPGQATNEKLFF
-,-,TRBV5-1,TRBJ2-7,TGCGCCAGCAGCTTGCCCCGAACAGGGAACGGCGAGCAGTACTTC,CASSLPRTGNGEQYF
-,-,TRBV28,TRBJ1-2,TGTGCCAGCAGTCCCGGGACTAACTATGGCTACACCTTC,CASSPGTNYGYTF
few,TRBD1,TRBV30,TRBJ1-1,TGTGCCTGGAGATCCGGACAGGGCCCACACACTGAAGCTTTCTTT,CAWRSGQGPHTEAFF
-,TRBD1,TRBV6-5,TRBJ2-7,TGTGCCAGCAGTATTGACAGGGCGCTCTACGAGCAGTACTTC,CASSIDRALYEQYF
-,TRBD1,TRBV29-1,TRBJ1-2,TGCAGCGTTGATTCAGATGGGACAGGGTCGAGGACCTTC,CSVDSDGTGSRTF
-,-,TRBV10-3,TRBJ2-7,TGTGCCATCACGGAGGACAGTTCCTACGAGCAGTACTTC,CAITEDSSYEQYF
few,-,TRBV3-1/TRBV3-2,TRBJ1-1,TGTGCCAGCAGCACTCCAGGGGTCTGGGCTTTCTTT,CASSTPGVWAFF
-,-,TRBV18,TRBJ2-7,TGTGCCAGCTCACCTTCCGAGGGAAGCAAGCAGTACTTC,CASSPSEGSKQYF
-,-,TRBV10-3,TRBJ2-7,TGTGCCACCGGACCGGAGGGTCGTGCATACGAGCAGTACTTC,CATGPEGRAYEQYF
once,TRBD1,TRBV25-1,TRBJ2-2,TGTGCCAGCGGATGGGACAGCTACACCGGGGAGCTGTTTTTT,CASGWDSYTGELFF
once,-,TRBV7-9,TRBJ2-7,TGTGCCAGCAGCTTAACGGGGATCTCCTACGAGCAGTACTTC,CASSLTGISYEQYF
-,-,TRBV5-4,TRBJ2-2,TGTGCCAGCAGCTTGGGACAGAACACCGGGGAGCTGTTTTTT,CASSLGQNTGELFF
-,-,TRBV3-1/TRBV3-2,TRBJ2-5,TGTGCCAGCAGCCTGGAGGGTGGGAAGACCCAGTACTTC,CASSLEGGKTQYF
once,TRBD2,TRBV7-3,TRBJ2-3,TGTGCCAGCAGCTTATGGGCTATGAGTCTAGCGGGAGCCGATACGCAGTATTTT,CASSLWAMSLAGADTQYF
-,-,TRBV28,TRBJ2-7,TGTGCCAGCAGTTTGGCTGTAGGTAGACGGCCCAGGGGTGAGCAGTACTTC,CASSLAVGRRPRGEQYF
once,TRBD2,TRBV20-1,TRBJ2-3,TGCAGTGCTAGTAGCAAGACTAGCGGGAAGACCACAGATACGCAGTATTTT,CSASSKTSGKTTDTQYF
-,-,TRBV5-1,TRBJ1-2,TGCGCCAGCTCATCCTGGGGGCAGGACAACTATGGCTACACCTTC,CASSSWGQDNYGYTF
-,-,TRBV7-2,TRBJ2-6,TGTGCCAGCAGCTTAGACTTGACTGGGGCCAACGTCCTGACTTTC,CASSLDLTGANVLTF
-,-,TRBV18,TRBJ1-1,TGTGCCAGCTCACCGGACACTACGAACACTGAAGCTTTCTTT,CASSPDTTNTEAFF
-,TRBD1,TRBV19,TRBJ1-2,TGTGGGGACAGGGGGCCCTCTGACTATGGCTACACCTTC,CGDRGPSDYGYTF
-,-,TRBV20-1,TRBJ1-5,TGCAGTGCCAGTATAACAGGGATTCGGCCCCAGCATTTT,CSASITGIRPQHF
-,TRBD1,TRBV7-2,TRBJ1-5,TGTGCCAGCAGCTCTCGGACAGGACTACATTTT,CASSSRTGLHF
-,-,TRBV5-1,TRBJ2-7,TGCGCCAGCAGCTCTGGGGGGTATGGTTACGAGCAGTACTTC,CASSSGGYGYEQYF